A single sample is the source of the 21 T cell receptor beta chains below, sequenced in a study of OX40 agonist ivuxolimab in advanced cancers. Sequencing used immunoSEQ multiplex PCR; TCRdb keeps in-frame clones, though not all of them. There are some 64,000 clones in the sample; roughly nine tenths occur only once, and 0.35% lies in the top ten. The specimen was CD4+ or CD8+ T cells sorted from blood, collected in a trial of the OX40 agonist ivuxolimab. These receptors were taken from an adult with an advanced solid tumor such as melanoma, head and neck, liver or kidney cancer.

This rearrangement joins TRBV27 to TRBJ2-7, with D possibly matching TRBD2 (5 bases). Germline V gene sequence: CDR1 MNHEY, CDR2 SMNVEV (reference sequence). The V gene lost 2 bases and the J gene lost 6 bases, with 17 bases spanning the gap. The CDR3 spans 15 residues. CDR3 in DNA: TGTGCCAGCAGTTTAAGCTCTACCGGGGTTCGCGAGCAGTACTTC. Its translation: CASSLSSTGVREQYF.

The chain joins TRBV5-8 to TRBJ1-6; 11 bases agree with TRBD1. This CDR3 is built from 15 residues. Trimming removed 0 bases from V and 9 bases from J; junction bases left unmatched: 2. CDR1 SGHTS and CDR2 YDEGEE come from the germline V gene. The chain's CDR3 is CASSLAGTGGSPLHF. In DNA, the CDR3 is TGTGCCAGCAGCTTGGCCGGGACAGGGGGTTCACCCCTCCACTTT.

Only one count was recorded for this clone. The CDR3 reads CAISGTSSSYEQYF. The CDR3 coding sequence is TGTGCCATCAGTGGGACGTCGAGCTCCTACGAGCAGTACTTC. The V call is TRBV10-3, the J call TRBJ2-7; no clear D gene. V gave up 4 bases and J gave up 0 bases, with 10 bases separating them. Germline CDR1 ENHRY, CDR2 SYGVKD. This CDR3 region has 14 residues.

This clone was observed a single time. This sequence joins TRBV19 and TRBJ1-2, with 11 bases identical to TRBD1. Germline V CDR1 and CDR2: LNHDA, SQIVND (reference sequence). Trimming took 1 base from V and 8 from J; bases not matched to a gene: 6. The CDR3 has 15 residues. The CDR3 is CASSIVGQGARGYTF. The CDR3 region has the DNA TGTGCCAGTAGTATAGTAGGACAGGGGGCGCGAGGCTACACCTTC.

The chain uses TRBV10-3 and TRBJ2-7; perhaps TRBD2 as D (5 bases). Germline-derived CDR1 and CDR2 are ENHRY and SYGVKD. Trimming pared 2 bases from V and 0 bases from J, leaving 11 bases between. There are 15 residues in the CDR3. CDR3 loop: CAISETGSGSYEQYF. The CDR3 DNA sequence: TGTGCCATCAGTGAGACGGGGTCGGGCTCCTACGAGCAGTACTTC.

This chain links TRBV13 with TRBJ1-1; unclear D gene. The length of the CDR3 is 12 residues. The germline CDR1 and CDR2 sequences are PRHDT and FYEKMQ (reference sequence). Trimming stripped 1 base from V and 6 bases from J, with 6 bases between. CDR3 bases: TGTGCCAGCAGCTTAGTAAGCGCTGAAGCTTTCTTT. It is translated as CASSLVSAEAFF.

As concerns this clone: The junction departs from germline at one end; a sequencing error may be responsible. The V gene is TRBV7-9, the J gene TRBJ1-6; D remains ambiguous. CDR1 SEHNR and CDR2 FQNEAQ come from the germline V gene (reference sequence). The CDR3 is 17 amino acids. CDR3 sequence reads: CASTLDPSISYNSPLHF. Written as DNA, the CDR3 is TGTGCCAGCACCTTAGACCCCTCTATCTCCTATAATTCACCCCTCCACTTT.

The CDR3, as DNA: TGTGCCAGCAGCACCCGACAGGGAGGCACTGAAGCTTTCTTT. As protein: CASSTRQGGTEAFF. This chain uses TRBV5-4 with TRBJ1-1, with TRBD1 matching 7 bases. V shed 4 bases and J 4 bases; nucleotides not matched to a gene: 7. The CDR3 runs to 14 residues. Germline-derived CDR1 and CDR2 are SGHNT and YYREEE (reference sequence). Supplemented by reference TRBV5-4 and TRBJ1-1, the full variable domain reads ETGVTQSPTHLIKTRGQQVTLRCSSQSGHNTVSWYQQALGQGPQFIFQYYREEENGRGNFPPRFSGLQFPNYSSELNVNALELDDSALYLCASSTRQGGTEAFFGQGTRLTVV.

The V and J genes are TRBV27 and TRBJ2-7; no firm D call. Trimming cost V 5 bases and J 0 bases, with 11 bases left between them. This CDR3 has 14 amino acids. Germline values: CDR1 MNHEY, CDR2 SMNVEV (reference sequence). In DNA, the CDR3 is TGTGCCAGCAGTATCCGGTTTAGCTCCTACGAGCAGTACTTC. It codes for CASSIRFSSYEQYF.

V gene TRBV11-2 combines with J gene TRBJ2-7; D is uncertain. Germline V CDR1 and CDR2: SGHAT, FQNNGV. The CDR3 runs 15 residues. The V and J ends lost 1 base and 6 bases respectively, with 16 bases between them. CDR3 amino acids: CASSLGVGIDSEQYF. The CDR3 DNA is TGTGCCAGCAGCTTAGGGGTAGGGATTGACTCCGAGCAGTACTTC. Looking up the rest from reference TRBV11-2 and TRBJ2-7 gives the full variable domain: EAGVAQSPRYKIIEKRQSVAFWCNPISGHATLYWYQQILGQGPKLLIQFQNNGVVDDSQLPKDRFSAERLKGVDSTLKIQPAKLEDSAVYLCASSLGVGIDSEQYFGPGTRLTVT.

This clone was recorded once. The CDR3 DNA is TGCGCCAGCAGCCCCGACAACTATGGCTACACCTTC. It is translated as CASSPDNYGYTF. The chain couples TRBV4-1 to TRBJ1-2; D unresolved. Trimming removed 4 bases from V and 2 bases from J, with 5 bases in between. The CDR3 length is 12 residues. In germline, CDR1 is MGHRA, CDR2 YSYEKL.

Written as DNA, the CDR3 is TGTGCCAGCAGCTTGAAAGGGGGCGACAATGAGCAGTTCTTC. This encodes CASSLKGGDNEQFF. The genes are TRBV5-8 and TRBJ2-1, with 7 bases matching TRBD1. CDR3 size: 14 residues. V lost 1 base and J lost 5; bases outside the gene matches: 3. Germline V lookup: CDR1 SGHTS, CDR2 YDEGEE.

The V gene is TRBV7-6, the J gene TRBJ2-7, with 9 bases lining up with TRBD2. J was trimmed by 2 bases and V by 10 bases; bases with no gene match: 6. The CDR3 has 13 amino acids. The germline gives CDR1 SGHVS, CDR2 FNYEAQ. The CDR3 DNA follows: TGTGCCACCTCGGGACTAGCCGCCTACGAGCAGTACTTC. Protein sequence: CATSGLAAYEQYF.

The rearrangement links TRBV5-1 to TRBJ2-5, with D perhaps matching TRBD1 or TRBD2 (6 bases each). Deletions cut 0 bases from V and 1 base from J, with 16 bases between. The germline V gene has CDR1 SGHRS and CDR2 YFSETQ. The CDR3 runs 17 residues. The CDR3 loop reads CASSLAGGGPGQETQYF. The DNA of the CDR3 is TGCGCCAGCAGCTTGGCCGGTGGGGGGCCGGGCCAAGAGACCCAGTACTTC.

The J gene is TRBJ1-5, the V gene TRBV7-2; D might be TRBD1 (5 bases). CDR1 SGHTA and CDR2 FQGNSA come from the germline V gene. The CDR3 runs to 14 residues. The V and J ends lost 5 bases and 4 bases respectively, with 12 bases between them. The CDR3 DNA is TGTGCCAGCAGCCCCCGGGACGGAAATCAGCCCCAGCATTTT. Protein product: CASSPRDGNQPQHF.

The J gene is TRBJ2-3, the V gene TRBV6-4; a weak D match, TRBD1 (6 bases). CDR3 length: 14 amino acids. V lost 6 bases and J lost 4, with 14 bases in between. Germline CDR1 reads MRHNA; CDR2 reads SNTAGT. The CDR3 DNA follows: TGTGCCAGCAGCCCAGGGGCGGCCTCAGATACGCAGTATTTT. This gives the protein CASSPGAASDTQYF.

V is TRBV6-1 and J is TRBJ2-1, with D tentatively TRBD1 or TRBD2 (5 bases each). CDR3 length: 13 amino acids. V lost 1 base to trimming and J lost 9 bases, with 10 bases between them. Germline CDR1 reads MNHNS; CDR2 reads SASEGT. The CDR3 loop reads CASSEEGGGEQFF. CDR3 DNA sequence: TGTGCCAGCAGTGAAGAGGGTGGGGGTGAGCAGTTCTTC.

The V call is TRBV2, the J call TRBJ2-5; 7 bases match TRBD1. The V gene's germline CDR1 is SNHLY and CDR2 FYNNEI. J gave up 2 bases and V 7 bases, and 10 bases lay outside the gene matches. This CDR3 has 15 amino acids. In nucleotides, the CDR3 is TGTGCCAGCACCCGATCTACGGACAGGCAAGAGACCCAGTACTTC. This encodes CASTRSTDRQETQYF.

This clone was detected only once. The genes are TRBV9 and TRBJ2-5, with 10 bases lining up with TRBD1. Germline V CDR1 and CDR2: SGDLS, YYNGEE. The CDR3 runs 15 residues. With 2 bases clipped from V and 2 bases from J, the junction kept 3 bases outside the gene matches. The CDR3 loop is CASSVGTGEQETQYF. Here the CDR3 DNA reads TGTGCCAGCAGCGTCGGGACAGGGGAACAAGAGACCCAGTACTTC.

This chain links TRBV10-2 with TRBJ2-2; 10 positions match TRBD1. The CDR3 consists of 16 residues. Germline CDR1 WSHSY, CDR2 SAAADI. The V gene end was trimmed by 0 bases and the J gene end by 5 bases; junction bases not matched to a gene: 3. CDR3 amino acids: CASSESRTGGTGELFF. The CDR3 coding sequence is TGCGCCAGCAGTGAGTCGAGGACAGGGGGGACCGGGGAGCTGTTTTTT.

This sequence joins TRBV5-4 and TRBJ2-3; no definite D call. The V and J ends lost 0 bases and 0 bases respectively, with 14 bases between them. Germline V gene lookup returns CDR1 SGHNT and CDR2 YYREEE (reference sequence). The CDR3 is made up of 17 amino acids. Written as DNA, the CDR3 is TGTGCCAGCAGCTTGGAAGGTTCGAGTAGGAGCACAGATACGCAGTATTTT. Translated, it gives CASSLEGSSRSTDTQYF.